This TCR beta chain was sequenced in a study of Graves' ophthalmopathy and Graves' hyperthyroidism. At the level of the study: Before any treatment, peripheral blood was taken at the initial diagnosis.

Germline CDR1 is MDHEN and CDR2 is SYDVKM. The CDR3 covers 15 residues. V was pared by 2 bases and J by 0 bases, with 10 bases between. RNA transcripts were the template, and TCR beta CDR3 regions were amplified from them. Following a first-round RT-PCR that used HTBI primers, a second-round multiplex PCR was carried out. TCRdb itself ran the multiplex PCR reads through MiXCR, one entry per CDR3 protein. This table holds fewer than 250,000 distinct CDR3 sequences, about 32% found once. Sequencing input: peripheral blood. J is TRBJ1-1 and V is TRBV28, with unresolved D. This TCR came from a man in his fifties or sixties with Graves' ophthalmopathy. The CDR3 bases are TGTGCCAGCAGTTTAGAGCCTACATTGAACACTGAAGCTTTCTTT. As protein: CASSLEPTLNTEAFF.